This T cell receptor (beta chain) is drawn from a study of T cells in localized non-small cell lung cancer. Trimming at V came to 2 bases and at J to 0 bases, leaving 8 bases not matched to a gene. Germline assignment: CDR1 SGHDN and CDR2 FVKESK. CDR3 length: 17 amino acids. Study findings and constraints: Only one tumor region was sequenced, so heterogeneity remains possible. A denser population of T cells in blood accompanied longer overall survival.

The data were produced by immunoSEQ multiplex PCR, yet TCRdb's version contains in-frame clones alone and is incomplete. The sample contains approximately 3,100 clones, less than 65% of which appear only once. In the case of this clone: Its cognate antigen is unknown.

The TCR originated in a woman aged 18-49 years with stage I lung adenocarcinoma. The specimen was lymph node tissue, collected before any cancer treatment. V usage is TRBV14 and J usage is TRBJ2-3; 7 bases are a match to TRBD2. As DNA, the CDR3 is TGTGCCAGCAGCCAAAAACTAGCGACCGCTAGCACAGATACGCAGTATTTT. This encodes CASSQKLATASTDTQYF. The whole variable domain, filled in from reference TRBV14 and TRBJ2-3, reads EAGVTQFPSHSVIEKGQTVTLRCDPISGHDNLYWYRRVMGKEIKFLLHFVKESKQDESGMPNNRFLAERTGGTYSTLKVQPAELEDSGVYFCASSQKLATASTDTQYFGPGTRLTVL.